Listed below are T cell receptor beta chains from one sample, sequenced in a study of T cell changes during pregnancy in multiple sclerosis. The data were produced by immunoSEQ multiplex PCR, yet TCRdb's version contains in-frame clones alone and is incomplete. Of roughly 57,000 clones in the sample, over 85% were seen once. This specimen was CD8+ T cells from peripheral blood mononuclear cells, taken before pregnancy. These receptors were collected from a female donor with multiple sclerosis, enrolled in a pregnancy study. The CDR3 runs from the conserved cysteine through the conserved F or W. The D gene is left open where the match is weak. Clone size is stated in some rows and not others, as once, few, many or a class when expanded.

>15|TRBV7-9|TRBD1|TRBJ1-1|NA
CASSTWDRGNTEAFF
TGTGCCAGCAGCACCTGGGACAGGGGGAACACTGAAGCTTTCTTT
>13|TRBV7-3|NA|TRBJ1-1|NA
CASSPTTRTEAFF
TGTGCCAGCAGCCCCACGACAAGGACTGAAGCTTTCTTT
>15|TRBV6-1|TRBD1|TRBJ2-7|NA
CASSTPRDREDEQYF
TGTGCCAGCAGTACCCCCCGGGACAGGGAAGACGAGCAGTACTTC
>13|TRBV4-1|TRBD1|TRBJ2-7|once
CASSPGQAYEQYF
TGCGCCAGCAGCCCGGGACAGGCCTACGAGCAGTACTTC
>16|TRBV4-3|NA|TRBJ1-4|NA
CASSQDWQGLSEKLFF
TGCGCCAGCAGCCAAGATTGGCAGGGCCTTTCGGAAAAACTGTTTTTT
>16|TRBV4-3|NA|TRBJ1-4|NA
CASSQERGLAKEKLFF
TGCGCCAGCAGCCAAGAGAGGGGGTTAGCGAAGGAAAAACTGTTTTTT
>14|TRBV10-1|NA|TRBJ1-3|NA
CASKRTDPGNTIYF
TGCGCCAGCAAGCGGACAGATCCTGGAAACACCATATATTTT
>13|TRBV13|TRBD1|TRBJ2-7|NA
CASSLGTGREQYF
TGTGCCAGCAGCCTGGGGACAGGGCGGGAGCAGTACTTC
>13|TRBV7-9|NA|TRBJ1-5|few
CASSLAGDQPQHF
TGTGCCAGCAGCTTAGCCGGGGATCAGCCCCAGCATTTT
>15|TRBV5-6|NA|TRBJ1-1|medium-sized
CASSSEGLVNTEAFF
TGTGCCAGCAGCTCGGAGGGGTTAGTGAACACTGAAGCTTTCTTT
>14|TRBV5-6|TRBD1|TRBJ1-2|NA
CASSLEDRGYGYTF
TGTGCCAGCAGCTTGGAGGACAGGGGCTATGGCTACACCTTC
>16|TRBV7-6|TRBD2|TRBJ2-7|NA
CASSSQLAGESYEQYF
TGTGCCAGCAGCTCGCAACTAGCGGGGGAATCCTACGAGCAGTACTTC
>13|TRBV10-2|NA|TRBJ2-7|NA
CASSENRVYEQYF
TGCGCCAGCAGTGAAAACAGGGTGTACGAGCAGTACTTC
>17|TRBV18|TRBD1|TRBJ2-1|once
CASSPDRAGAYVNEQFF
TGTGCCAGCTCACCAGACAGGGCAGGGGCATACGTCAATGAGCAGTTCTTC
>18|TRBV7-6|TRBD2|TRBJ2-2|NA
CASSPAGRGGGRTGELFF
TGTGCCAGCAGCCCCGCGGGGCGGGGGGGAGGGCGCACCGGGGAGCTGTTTTTT
>13|TRBV14|NA|TRBJ1-1|NA
CASSPGLNTEAFF
TGTGCCAGCAGCCCAGGGTTGAACACTGAAGCTTTCTTT
>16|TRBV10-3|TRBD1|TRBJ1-2|NA
CAISEFFWTGAFGYTF
TGTGCCATCAGTGAATTTTTTTGGACAGGGGCCTTTGGCTACACCTTC
>15|TRBV2|TRBD1|TRBJ2-2|once
CASDDRGQIAGELFF
TGTGCCAGCGACGACAGGGGGCAAATTGCCGGGGAGCTGTTTTTT
>15|TRBV27|TRBD1|TRBJ1-5|NA
CASSTTGAVNQPQHF
TGTGCCAGCAGCACGACAGGGGCGGTCAATCAGCCCCAGCATTTT
>12|TRBV19|NA|TRBJ2-1|once
CASRNEQAEQFF
TGTGCCAGTAGAAACGAGCAAGCTGAGCAGTTCTTC
>13|TRBV29-1|NA|TRBJ2-3|NA
CSVVPGNTDTQYF
TGCAGCGTTGTCCCGGGGAACACAGATACGCAGTATTTT
>13|TRBV7-3|TRBD1|TRBJ1-6|NA
CASSLTGGAPLHF
TGTGCCAGCAGCTTGACAGGGGGCGCGCCCCTCCACTTT
>13|TRBV6-1|NA|TRBJ1-1|NA
CACLGDWSVWTFF
TGTGCCTGCCTAGGAGATTGGTCGGTCTGGACTTTCTTT
>17|TRBV4-1|TRBD1|TRBJ1-1|NA
CASSQELGTGPWAEAFF
TGCGCCAGCAGCCAAGAATTGGGGACAGGCCCGTGGGCTGAAGCTTTCTTT
>16|TRBV19|TRBD2|TRBJ2-2|once
CASSMGSSGVTGELFF
TGTGCCAGTAGTATGGGGAGTAGCGGGGTAACCGGGGAGCTGTTTTTT
>13|TRBV9|TRBD1|TRBJ1-2|NA
CASSVGQGGGYTF
TGTGCCAGCAGCGTAGGACAGGGTGGAGGCTACACCTTC
>16|TRBV27|TRBD2|TRBJ2-2|once
CASSLSSGETGGELFF
TGTGCCAGCAGTTTATCGAGCGGGGAAACGGGCGGGGAGCTGTTTTTT
>17|TRBV10-3|TRBD2|TRBJ2-1|NA
CAISGGWERGVFNEQFF
TGTGCCATCAGTGGGGGGTGGGAGCGGGGGGTCTTCAATGAGCAGTTCTTC
>15|TRBV2|TRBD1|TRBJ1-5|NA
CASKQGGYSNQPQHF
TGTGCCAGCAAACAGGGGGGATATAGCAATCAGCCCCAGCATTTT
>16|TRBV5-4|NA|TRBJ2-2|NA
CASSGGPGLGTGELFF
TGTGCCAGCAGCGGGGGACCGGGACTCGGGACCGGGGAGCTGTTTTTT
>14|TRBV7-6|NA|TRBJ1-6|NA
CASSPELDNSPLHF
TGTGCCAGCAGCCCTGAACTTGATAATTCACCCCTCCACTTT
>12|TRBV2|TRBD1|TRBJ2-1|NA
CASGDSLNEQFF
TGTGCCAGCGGGGACAGTCTCAATGAGCAGTTCTTC
>17|TRBV9|TRBD2|TRBJ2-1|NA
CASSDSRGSSSYNEQFF
TGTGCCAGCAGCGACTCGCGGGGGTCGAGCTCCTACAATGAGCAGTTCTTC
>12|TRBV6-1|NA|TRBJ2-7|NA
CASSEPLYEQYF
TGTGCCAGCAGTGAACCCCTCTACGAGCAGTACTTC
>17|TRBV5-4|NA|TRBJ2-7|NA
CASSLALRGLTEYEQYF
TGTGCCAGCAGCTTGGCCCTGCGGGGACTGACGGAGTACGAGCAGTACTTC
>14|TRBV7-2|NA|TRBJ2-3|NA
CASSLASQLWTQYF
TGTGCCAGCAGCTTAGCCTCTCAGTTGTGGACGCAGTATTTT
>15|TRBV14|NA|TRBJ2-7|NA
CASSQDGRGFNEQYF
TGTGCCAGCAGCCAAGACGGCAGGGGTTTCAACGAGCAGTACTTC
>15|TRBV7-6|NA|TRBJ2-3|NA
CASSLVGGSTDTQYF
TGTGCCAGCAGCTTAGTAGGCGGGAGCACAGATACGCAGTATTTT
>19|TRBV10-3|TRBD2|TRBJ2-3|NA
CAISERPGSGERSTDTQYF
TGTGCCATCAGTGAGCGGCCGGGAAGCGGGGAAAGAAGCACAGATACGCAGTATTTT
>15|TRBV6-5|TRBD1|TRBJ1-6|NA
CASSYSTGANSPLHF
TGTGCCAGCAGTTACTCGACAGGGGCTAATTCACCCCTCCACTTT
>15|TRBV2|TRBD2|TRBJ2-5|NA
CASSGAGLVGETQYF
TGTGCCAGCAGTGGAGCGGGGCTTGTGGGGGAGACCCAGTACTTC